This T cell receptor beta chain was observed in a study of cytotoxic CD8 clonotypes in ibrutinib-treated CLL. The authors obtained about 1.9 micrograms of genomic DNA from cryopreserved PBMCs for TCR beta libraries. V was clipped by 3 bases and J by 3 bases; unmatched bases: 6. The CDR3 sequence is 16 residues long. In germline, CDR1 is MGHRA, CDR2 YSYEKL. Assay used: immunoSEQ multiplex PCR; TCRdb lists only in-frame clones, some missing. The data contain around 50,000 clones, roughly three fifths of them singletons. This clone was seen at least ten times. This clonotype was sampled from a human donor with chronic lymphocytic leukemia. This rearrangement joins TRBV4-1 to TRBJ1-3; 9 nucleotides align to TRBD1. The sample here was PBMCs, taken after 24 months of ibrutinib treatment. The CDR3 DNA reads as TGCGCCAGCAGCCATAACAGGGGGCGAGGTGGAAACACCATATATTTT. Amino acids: CASSHNRGRGGNTIYF.